This T cell receptor beta chain was captured in a study of blood T cell repertoires in COVID-19. About the study: Italy, Spain and the United States were the sources of the convalescent and acute COVID-19 samples. T cells, B-cell-depleted T cells, or PBMCs provided the cDNA or gDNA that served as material.

V gave up 3 bases and J gave up 2 bases, with 8 bases separating them. The CDR3 is 15 amino acids. Germline CDR1 reads LNHDA; CDR2 reads SQIVND (reference sequence). Original data processing: Estimation of nucleated cell counts was performed using reference gene primer amplification. Sequencing used immunoSEQ multiplex PCR; TCRdb keeps in-frame clones, though not all of them. The DNA was the basis for D and trimming; V, J and clone size are from that table. This table holds more than 200,000 clones, 80% to 95% found once. Recovered Cohort 3 donors showed two negative PCRs, clearance, or symptom resolution.

The sequencing input was PBMCs or T cells enriched from blood (not recorded which). This TCR came from a woman younger than 35 who had recovered from COVID-19. J is TRBJ2-6 and V is TRBV19; D may be TRBD2 (5 bases). CDR3 loop: CASSIGKPGANVLTF. In DNA form, the CDR3 reads TGTGCCAGTAGTATCGGGAAGCCTGGGGCCAACGTCCTGACTTTC.